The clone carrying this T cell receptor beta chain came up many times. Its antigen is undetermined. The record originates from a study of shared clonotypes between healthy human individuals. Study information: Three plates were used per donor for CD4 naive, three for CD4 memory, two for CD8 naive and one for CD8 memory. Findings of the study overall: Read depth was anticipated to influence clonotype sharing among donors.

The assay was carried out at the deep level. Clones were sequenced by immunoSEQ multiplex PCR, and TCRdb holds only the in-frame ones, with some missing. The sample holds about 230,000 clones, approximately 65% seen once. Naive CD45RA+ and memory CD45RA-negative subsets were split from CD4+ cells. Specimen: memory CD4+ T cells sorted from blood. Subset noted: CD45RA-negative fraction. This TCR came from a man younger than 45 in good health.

CDR3 DNA: TGTGCCAGCCGGGACACCTTGTGGACTGAAGCTTTCTTT. Its translation: CASRDTLWTEAFF. The chain links TRBV11-1 to TRBJ1-1; D may be TRBD1 (6 bases). Germline V gene data show CDR1 as SGHAT and CDR2 as FQDESV (reference sequence). The V end lost 8 bases, the J end lost 5 bases, and 15 bases lay between the germline ends. The CDR3 spans 13 residues.